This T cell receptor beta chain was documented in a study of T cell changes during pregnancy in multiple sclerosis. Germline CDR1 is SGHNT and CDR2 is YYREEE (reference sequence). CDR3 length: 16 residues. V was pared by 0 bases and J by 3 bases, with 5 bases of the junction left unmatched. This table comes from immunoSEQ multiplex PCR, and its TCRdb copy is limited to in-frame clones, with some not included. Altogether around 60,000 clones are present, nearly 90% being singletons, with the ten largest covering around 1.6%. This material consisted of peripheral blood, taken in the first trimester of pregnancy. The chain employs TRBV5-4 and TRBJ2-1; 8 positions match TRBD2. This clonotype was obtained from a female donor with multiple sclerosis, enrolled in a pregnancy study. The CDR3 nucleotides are TGTGCCAGCAGCTTGGCAGCGGGAGTGATCTACAATGAGCAGTTCTTC. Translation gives CASSLAAGVIYNEQFF.